Below, 29 T cell receptor beta chains from the same sample are listed, as sequenced in a study of response to subunit inactivated influenza vaccine. TCRdb re-analysed the RT-PCR reads in MiXCR, keeping a single row per CDR3 protein. The data show more than 200,000 distinct CDR3 sequences, with 12% seen just once and under 10% held by the top ten. Sample: non-naive T cells sorted from PBMCs, taken 14 days before vaccination. The receptors were sampled from a middle-aged man who received an inactivated influenza vaccine.

This clonotype was counted many times. The V call is TRBV7-8, the J call TRBJ1-1; possible D gene TRBD1, 5 bases. The germline V gene encodes CDR1 SGHVS and CDR2 FQNEAQ. The CDR3 consists of 13 residues. V dropped 10 bases and J dropped 3 bases, with 15 bases sitting between them. This CDR3 is CATTLGLDTEAFF. CDR3 nucleotides: TGTGCCACCACCCTGGGGCTTGACACTGAAGCTTTCTTT.

The chain has TRBV20-1 and TRBJ2-2; either TRBD1 or TRBD2 may fit D (6 bases each). This CDR3 spans 14 amino acids. Trimming removed 0 bases from V and 3 bases from J, with 8 bases in between. Germline-derived CDR1 and CDR2 are DFQATT and SNEGSKA (reference sequence). CDR3 nucleotides: TGCAGTGCTAGAGAGGGGGGCTACACCGGGGAGCTGTTTTTT. The encoded protein is CSAREGGYTGELFF.

This clonotype has only a few counts. The chain links TRBV20-1 to TRBJ1-1; 8 nucleotides agree with TRBD1. From germline, CDR1 is DFQATT and CDR2 SNEGSKA (reference sequence). This CDR3 contains 16 residues. Losses at the gene ends were 0 bases for V and 5 bases for J; bases not matched to a gene: 11. The CDR3 DNA follows: TGCAGTGCTAGAGATCACTATTCAGGGGGCGGAACTGAAGCTTTCTTT. Residues: CSARDHYSGGGTEAFF.

V gene TRBV20-1 combines with J gene TRBJ1-1; D may be TRBD1 (5 bases). Germline CDR1 reads DFQATT; CDR2 reads SNEGSKA (reference sequence). V lost 3 bases and J lost 2, with 22 bases in between. The CDR3 has 17 amino acids. CDR3 bases: TGCAGTGCTAGTTTCTCTGGCCAGGGAGTGTTTAACACTGAAGCTTTCTTT. Encoded protein: CSASFSGQGVFNTEAFF.

This clonotype was detected a few times. The chain has TRBV6-1 and TRBJ2-2; D possibly corresponds to TRBD1 (6 bases). The CDR3 length is 16 residues. V was shortened by 5 bases and J by 4 bases, with 17 bases between the two germline ends. CDR1 and CDR2 from the germline V gene are MNHNS and SASEGT. This CDR3 is CASSRNRAVVTGELFF. The CDR3, as DNA: TGTGCCAGCAGTAGGAACAGGGCAGTGGTCACCGGGGAGCTGTTTTTT.

This clonotype occurred many times. V is TRBV5-1 and J is TRBJ1-6, with D possibly being TRBD1 (5 bases). CDR1 is SGHRS and CDR2 is YFSETQ in the germline V gene. Trimming pared 1 base from V and 2 bases from J, leaving 10 bases between. This CDR3 spans 16 amino acids. The CDR3 protein is CASSLRGVPYNSPLHF. The CDR3 region has the DNA TGCGCCAGCAGCTTGCGAGGGGTGCCCTATAATTCACCCCTCCACTTT.

The V and J genes are TRBV20-1 and TRBJ2-1, with D perhaps matching TRBD1 (6 bases). V lost 6 bases and J lost 10, with 16 bases in between. The CDR3 runs 12 residues. The germline V gene has CDR1 DFQATT and CDR2 SNEGSKA (reference sequence). The CDR3 protein is CSAKGQLGEQFF. The CDR3 bases are TGCAGTGCGAAAGGACAGCTGGGCGAGCAGTTCTTC.

The chain employs TRBV18 and TRBJ2-7; unclear D gene. Germline V CDR1 and CDR2: KGHSH, LQKENI. CDR3 size: 11 residues. V was shortened by 4 bases and J by 7 bases, with 8 bases between the two germline ends. The CDR3 loop reads CASSQGWEQYF. The CDR3 DNA reads TGTGCCAGCTCACAAGGGTGGGAGCAGTACTTC.

There are many counts of this clonotype. The chain uses TRBV7-2 and TRBJ1-6; D remains unclear. V lost 2 bases and J 6 bases, leaving 2 bases between the germline ends. Germline CDR1 reads SGHTA; CDR2 reads FQGNSA. The CDR3 extends over 12 amino acids. CDR3 residues: CASSLSNSPLHF. For the CDR3, the DNA is TGTGCCAGCAGCTTAAGTAATTCACCCCTCCACTTT.

This clonotype was observed a few times. The V and J genes are TRBV7-3 and TRBJ2-3; TRBD2 matches at 10 bases. V lost 5 bases to trimming and J lost 1 base; unmatched junction nucleotides: 15. Germline V gene sequence: CDR1 SGHTA, CDR2 FQGTGA. The CDR3 covers 19 residues. The CDR3 region is CASSRSGASGSGGTDTQYF. In nucleotides, the CDR3 is TGTGCCAGCAGCCGGTCAGGGGCTAGCGGGAGTGGAGGCACAGATACGCAGTATTTT.

This chain joins TRBV11-2 and TRBJ2-7; D ambiguous. V was pared by 1 base and J by 6 bases, with 10 bases between. The CDR3 totals 13 residues. In germline, CDR1 is SGHAT, CDR2 FQNNGV. CDR3 region: CASSLGRMSEQYF. The CDR3, as DNA: TGTGCCAGCAGCTTAGGGCGGATGTCCGAGCAGTACTTC.

The sample holds a few counts of this clonotype. The J gene is TRBJ2-7, the V gene TRBV25-1; 11 positions agree with TRBD2. The germline gives CDR1 MGHDK, CDR2 SYGVNS. J was trimmed by 2 bases and V by 7 bases; bases with no gene match: 7. The length of the CDR3 is 15 residues. Here the CDR3 DNA reads TGTGCCAGCATGCATTCTAGCGGGGGGACCTACGAGCAGTACTTC. As protein: CASMHSSGGTYEQYF.

The rearrangement uses TRBV2 and TRBJ2-3; TRBD2 matches 9 bases. The V and J ends lost 1 base and 3 bases, in that order; junction bases with no gene match: 11. This CDR3 comprises 18 residues. The germline gives CDR1 SNHLY, CDR2 FYNNEI. In DNA form, the CDR3 reads TGTGCCAGCAGTGAAGACGCTAGCGGGACCCTTTTGACAGATACGCAGTATTTT. This encodes CASSEDASGTLLTDTQYF.

As to this clonotype: At one end, the junction sequence differs from germline, possibly due to a read error. This rearrangement joins TRBV7-7 to TRBJ1-5, with D tentatively TRBD1 (5 bases). Germline V gene sequence: CDR1 SSHAT, CDR2 FNYEAQ (reference sequence). There are 13 residues in the CDR3. DNA of the CDR3: TGTGCTAGCAGCCAGGGATTGGATCAGCCCCAGCATTTT. Translation gives CASSQGLDQPQHF.

This clonotype has just a few counts. The rearrangement uses TRBV7-3 and TRBJ2-1; TRBD2 aligns across 10 bases. Per germline, CDR1 SGHTA and CDR2 FQGTGA. This CDR3 is 16 amino acids long. Trimming cost V 0 bases and J 4 bases; bases outside gene matches: 3. The DNA for the CDR3 is TGTGCCAGCAGCTTAACAGCGGGGGGGCCATACAATGAGCAGTTCTTC. Translation gives CASSLTAGGPYNEQFF.

This clonotype was counted many times. The chain employs TRBV5-1 and TRBJ2-2, with D unclear. CDR1 and CDR2 from the germline V gene are SGHRS and YFSETQ. The CDR3 extends over 15 amino acids. The V and J ends lost 4 bases and 1 base respectively, with 11 bases between them. CDR3 nucleotides: TGCGCCAGCAGCCAAACGCCGGGGAACACCGGGGAGCTGTTTTTT. Residues: CASSQTPGNTGELFF.

This clonotype was picked up many times. The chain recombines TRBV29-1 with TRBJ2-4; D not resolved. Germline V gene sequence: CDR1 SQVTM, CDR2 ANQGSEA. V was pared by 2 bases and J by 4 bases, with 3 bases between. The CDR3 loop spans 11 amino acids. In DNA form, the CDR3 reads TGCAGCGTTGAAAGGAAAAACATTCAGTACTTC. As protein: CSVERKNIQYF.

This clonotype appeared a few times. This chain joins TRBV20-1 and TRBJ2-7, with D maybe TRBD1 (5 bases). Germline loops: CDR1 DFQATT, CDR2 SNEGSKA (reference sequence). The CDR3 runs to 11 residues. The V end lost 3 bases, the J end lost 5 bases, and 8 bases lay between the germline ends. The chain's CDR3 is CSARLRDEQYF. The CDR3 region has the DNA TGCAGTGCTAGGCTCAGGGACGAGCAGTACTTC.

The genes are TRBV4-3 and TRBJ2-6; TRBD2 matches 7 bases. V shed 0 bases, J shed 0 bases, and the junction held 8 bases outside the gene matches. The CDR3 covers 19 residues. CDR1 and CDR2 from the germline V gene are LGHNA and YSLEER. In DNA, the CDR3 is TGCGCCAGCAGCCAAGATTTCCCTAGCGGACGCTCTGGGGCCAACGTCCTGACTTTC. It yields the protein CASSQDFPSGRSGANVLTF.

The chain recombines TRBV7-8 with TRBJ2-5; 9 bases match TRBD1. The CDR3 has 14 amino acids. Germline V gene sequence: CDR1 SGHVS, CDR2 FQNEAQ. With V trimmed by 4 bases and J by 7 bases, 7 bases remained unmatched. CDR3 protein: CASSSSDRGVTQYF. DNA for the CDR3: TGTGCCAGCAGCTCCTCGGACAGGGGAGTGACCCAGTACTTC.

There are a few counts of this clonotype. The rearrangement links TRBV12-3 or TRBV12-4 to TRBJ1-1, with 7 bases aligning to TRBD1. The CDR3 has 13 residues. The junction had 3 bases not matched to a gene; V was cut back by 5 bases and J by 3 bases. The DNA for the CDR3 is TGTGCCAGCAGTGCGACAGGGTACACTGAAGCTTTCTTT. It codes for CASSATGYTEAFF.

This clonotype occurred a few times. This rearrangement joins TRBV2 to TRBJ2-3; 9 bases line up with TRBD1. The CDR3 consists of 14 residues. Germline V gene data show CDR1 as SNHLY and CDR2 as FYNNEI. The V and J ends lost 8 bases and 3 bases, in that order; junction bases with no gene match: 6. The DNA of the CDR3 is TGTGCCAGCGGTTTGGGACAGGGTACAGATACGCAGTATTTT. It translates to CASGLGQGTDTQYF.

This clonotype showed up just a few times. This chain links TRBV20-1 with TRBJ1-2; TRBD1 matches 7 bases. CDR1 and CDR2 (germline): DFQATT, SNEGSKA (reference sequence). CDR3 length equals 13 residues. V was clipped by 2 bases and J by 4 bases; unmatched bases: 4. The CDR3 loop reads CSARTTGFYGYTF. CDR3 DNA: TGCAGTGCTAGAACGACAGGGTTCTATGGCTACACCTTC.

CDR3 sequence (DNA): TGTGCCAGCTCCACTCAGAGAGAGACCCAGTACTTC. This translates into CASSTQRETQYF. This chain connects TRBV18 to TRBJ2-5; D unclear. The V gene lost 6 bases and the J gene lost 4 bases, with 9 bases spanning the gap. The CDR3 loop spans 12 amino acids. CDR1 and CDR2 (germline): KGHSH, LQKENI. The full variable domain, in which reference TRBV18 and TRBJ2-5 provide the parts outside the CDR3, is NAGVMQNPRHLVRRRGQEARLRCSPMKGHSHVYWYRQLPEEGLKFMVYLQKENIIDESGMPKERFSAEFPKEGPSILRIQQVVRGDSAAYFCASSTQRETQYFGPGTRLLVL.

This chain connects TRBV24-1 to TRBJ2-7; D gene ambiguous. There are 12 residues in the CDR3. CDR1 is KGHDR and CDR2 is SFDVKD in the germline V gene. Trimming removed 2 bases at V and 7 bases at J, with 8 bases between. CDR3 loop: CATSDWNGEQYF. CDR3 in DNA: TGTGCCACCAGTGATTGGAACGGGGAGCAGTACTTC.

At least ten counts were recorded for this clonotype. The V call is TRBV9, the J call TRBJ2-1; D gene ambiguous. The length of the CDR3 is 13 residues. Germline V lookup: CDR1 SGDLS, CDR2 YYNGEE. V lost 4 bases, J lost 9 bases, and 14 bases lay in between. This CDR3 reads CASSPVPSIEQFF. CDR3 DNA sequence: TGTGCCAGCAGCCCCGTGCCTTCTATTGAGCAGTTCTTC.

This chain uses TRBV10-2 with TRBJ1-5, with D unclear. V lost 2 bases and J 9 bases, leaving 11 bases between the germline ends. The CDR3 has 13 residues. Germline assignment: CDR1 WSHSY and CDR2 SAAADI. The CDR3 DNA is TGCGCCAGCAGTGAGGCAGGCTTGGGGCCCCAGCATTTT. Amino acids: CASSEAGLGPQHF.

This rearrangement joins TRBV19 to TRBJ1-5; the D gene is possibly TRBD1 (6 bases). Per the germline V gene, CDR1 is LNHDA and CDR2 is SQIVND (reference sequence). V was trimmed by 7 bases and J by 4 bases, leaving 11 bases between them. The CDR3 runs to 13 residues. Here the CDR3 DNA reads TGTGCCAGTAAAAGGACAGAAAATCAGCCCCAGCATTTT. It codes for CASKRTENQPQHF.

This clonotype was observed a handful of times. This sequence joins TRBV4-1 and TRBJ2-4; D remains ambiguous. The CDR3 sequence is 16 residues long. The V gene lost 0 bases and the J gene lost 0 bases, with 9 bases spanning the gap. From germline, CDR1 is MGHRA and CDR2 YSYEKL. The CDR3 region is CASSQDHSLAKNIQYF. DNA for the CDR3: TGCGCCAGCAGCCAAGACCACTCACTAGCCAAAAACATTCAGTACTTC.